The 23 T cell receptor beta chains in this list originate from one sample, sequenced in a study of T cells in Graves' hyperthyroidism and ophthalmopathy (dated by TCRdb to between 2019 and 2020). To prepare the library, multiplex PCR was applied. The reads were generated on an Illumina HiSeq 2000. TCR beta CDR3 regions were amplified from RNA transcripts. The first round of RT-PCR for the TCR CDR3 was performed with the HTBI primer set and the Qiagen OneStep RT-PCR kit. TCRdb took the public reads, trimmed them with fastp at Q25, ran MiXCR for clone calling and kept in-frame beta chains. CDR3 protein duplicates are merged, each entry listing the most common genes and DNA. The sample profile shows nearly 600,000 distinct CDR3 sequences; around 14% of them were found once. The leading ten clones occupy approximately 6.4% of the sample. Sequenced input: blood. The origin of the receptors is a woman younger than 30 with Graves' ophthalmopathy.

In its sample, this clonotype was seen many times. The J gene is TRBJ2-7, the V gene TRBV7-2, with D maybe TRBD2 (5 bases). The CDR3 contains 16 residues. V lost 5 bases and J lost 5, with 22 bases in between. The germline gives CDR1 SGHTA, CDR2 FQGNSA. In DNA form, the CDR3 reads TGTGCCAGCAGCCCCGTCGACTTTGGGGAGATCCACGAGCAGTACTTC. Protein sequence: CASSPVDFGEIHEQYF. The full variable domain, completed using reference TRBV7-2 and TRBJ2-7, is GAGVSQSPSNKVTEKGKDVELRCDPISGHTALYWYRQSLGQGLEFLIYFQGNSAPDKSGLPSDRFSAERTGGSVSTLTIQRTQQEDSAVYLCASSPVDFGEIHEQYFGPGTRLTVT.

This clonotype showed up many times. This chain uses TRBV6-1 with TRBJ2-5, with D possibly being TRBD1 or TRBD2 (6 bases each). This CDR3 region has 16 residues. The V and J ends lost 5 bases and 3 bases respectively, with 19 bases between them. The germline V gene has CDR1 MNHNS and CDR2 SASEGT. The CDR3 loop reads CASSSPWGASEETQYF. DNA for the CDR3: TGTGCCAGCAGTTCCCCCTGGGGGGCGTCGGAAGAGACCCAGTACTTC.

In its sample, this clonotype was seen a few times. The chain joins TRBV11-2 to TRBJ1-1, with D uncertain. V was trimmed by 0 bases and J by 11 bases, leaving 10 bases between them. Germline values: CDR1 SGHAT, CDR2 FQNNGV. This CDR3 contains 12 residues. The CDR3 is CASSLDGGVAFF. For the CDR3, the DNA is TGTGCCAGCAGCTTAGATGGTGGGGTGGCTTTCTTT.

Many counts were recorded for this clonotype. The gene calls are TRBV24-1 and TRBJ2-7; possible D gene TRBD1, 8 bases. With 4 bases removed from V and 3 bases from J, the gap between germline ends came to 15 bases. The CDR3 length is 15 residues. Germline CDR1 reads KGHDR; CDR2 reads SFDVKD. For the CDR3, the DNA is TGTGCCACCAGTGAATACAGGGGGGGCATCTACGAGCAGTACTTC. Amino acids: CATSEYRGGIYEQYF.

As regards this clonotype: A much bigger clone sits one base away, suggesting this may be a read error. J is TRBJ1-2 and V is TRBV20-1; D is unclear. The CDR3 covers 14 residues. CDR1 and CDR2 from the germline V gene are DFQATT and SNEGSKA (reference sequence). V gave up 0 bases and J gave up 1 base, with 9 bases separating them. For the CDR3, the DNA is TGCAGTGCTAGAGATCCCGACCGTAACTATGGCTACACCTTC. Translation gives CSARDPDRNYGYTF.

This clonotype was seen only once. The chain uses TRBV28 and TRBJ2-7; 12 positions match TRBD1. This CDR3 has 14 amino acids. Germline assignment: CDR1 MDHEN and CDR2 SYDVKM. The trim removed 11 bases at V and 5 bases at J, leaving 10 bases unmatched. Written as DNA, the CDR3 is TGTGCCGGGGGGACAGGGGGCGCAACGAACGAGCAGTACTTC. The encoded protein is CAGGTGGATNEQYF.

This chain joins TRBV7-8 and TRBJ2-7, with a weak D call TRBD2 (5 bases). This CDR3 is 13 amino acids long. The germline V gene encodes CDR1 SGHVS and CDR2 FQNEAQ. V was clipped by 5 bases and J by 6 bases, with 14 bases between them. The CDR3 DNA sequence: TGTGCCAGCAGCCCCCAGCTAGGGAGCGAGCAGTACTTC. Translated, it gives CASSPQLGSEQYF.

This clonotype was seen at least ten times. DNA for the CDR3: TGCAGCGTTGGGACGGGATGGAATTCACCCCTCCACTTT. Translating gives CSVGTGWNSPLHF. The V gene is TRBV29-1, the J gene TRBJ1-6; D uncertain. The germline V gene encodes CDR1 SQVTM and CDR2 ANQGSEA. This CDR3 is 13 amino acids long. The ends were cut back, 4 bases at V and 7 bases at J, with 11 bases in the middle.

This clonotype was seen repeatedly, ten times or more. The chain has TRBV7-2 and TRBJ2-1; D is unclear. This CDR3 comprises 14 residues. Germline V CDR1 and CDR2: SGHTA, FQGNSA. V dropped 2 bases and J dropped 9 bases, with 14 bases sitting between them. The CDR3 spells CASSLSGSSSEQFF. The CDR3 DNA reads as TGTGCCAGCAGCTTATCGGGCTCCTCGAGTGAGCAGTTCTTC.

Points on this clonotype: At one of its ends the junction is not consistent with the germline gene, which may arise from a read error. V is TRBV28 and J is TRBJ2-4; 7 positions match TRBD1. The germline V gene has CDR1 MDHEN and CDR2 SYDVKM. The CDR3 spans 13 residues. CDR3 protein: CASSSTFGTEVNF. For the CDR3, the DNA is TGTGCCAGCAGTTCCACTTTCGGGACAGAGGTTAACTTC.

The chain links TRBV6-1 to TRBJ2-7; 13 bases are shared with TRBD2. J was trimmed by 7 bases and V by 6 bases; bases with no gene match: 9. This CDR3 has 15 amino acids. The germline gives CDR1 MNHNS, CDR2 SASEGT. DNA of the CDR3: TGTGCCAGCAGCAATAGACAGACTAGCGGGAGGGAGCAGTACTTC. Its protein product is CASSNRQTSGREQYF.

The rearrangement joins TRBV12-3 or TRBV12-4 to TRBJ1-6; D unclear. Trimming stripped 4 bases from V and 8 bases from J, with 12 bases between. The CDR3 runs 14 residues. In DNA, the CDR3 is TGTGCCAGCAGTTCGGGCGCTGGGTATTCACCCCTCCACTTT. Protein product: CASSSGAGYSPLHF.

The gene calls are TRBV19 and TRBJ1-2; D is possibly TRBD1 (6 bases). Germline V lookup: CDR1 LNHDA, CDR2 SQIVND (reference sequence). The V gene lost 6 bases and the J gene lost 4 bases, with 15 bases spanning the gap. The CDR3 length is 14 residues. The CDR3 DNA reads as TGTGCCAGTAGCGGATGGACAGCCCCCTATGGCTACACCTTC. It encodes CASSGWTAPYGYTF.

This clonotype was counted ten times or more. This chain links TRBV2 with TRBJ1-5, with D unclear. CDR1 and CDR2 from the germline V gene are SNHLY and FYNNEI. The CDR3 runs 11 residues. Trimming cost V 6 bases and J 9 bases, with 9 bases left between them. The CDR3 nucleotides read TGTGCCAGCAGCTCGGTGGGGCCCCAGCATTTT. Protein product: CASSSVGPQHF.

This clonotype was found many times. The chain uses TRBV28 and TRBJ2-7, with 7 positions matching TRBD1. Germline V gives CDR1 MDHEN, CDR2 SYDVKM. Trimming took 6 bases from V and 2 from J; bases not matched to a gene: 28. The CDR3 is made up of 21 amino acids. The CDR3 spells CASSPVWLGTLGQDLTYEQYF. In DNA form, the CDR3 reads TGTGCCAGCAGCCCTGTTTGGCTTGGAACCCTCGGACAGGACCTGACCTACGAGCAGTACTTC.

The table lists this clonotype with many counts. V usage is TRBV6-1 and J usage is TRBJ1-1, with TRBD1 identical over 8 bases. The CDR3 spans 15 residues. CDR1 and CDR2 from the germline V gene are MNHNS and SASEGT. J was trimmed by 3 bases and V by 5 bases; bases with no gene match: 8. The CDR3 protein is CASSSRDRGDTEAFF. The CDR3 DNA reads as TGTGCCAGCAGTTCCAGAGACAGGGGCGACACTGAAGCTTTCTTT.

About this clonotype itself: A much larger clone lies one base from this, so it may be a read error. This chain connects TRBV27 to TRBJ1-4; tentative D call: TRBD1 (5 bases). The germline V gene encodes CDR1 MNHEY and CDR2 SMNVEV (reference sequence). V dropped 5 bases and J dropped 8 bases, with 12 bases sitting between them. CDR3 length: 13 amino acids. CDR3 bases: TGTGCCAGCAGTGAGAGGGGTGCCGAAAAACTGTTTTTT. It yields the protein CASSERGAEKLFF.

This clonotype turned up a few times. This chain joins TRBV18 and TRBJ2-1; tentative D call: TRBD2 (6 bases). The germline V gene encodes CDR1 KGHSH and CDR2 LQKENI. The CDR3 has 16 residues. V was pared by 0 bases and J by 8 bases, with 17 bases between. The CDR3, as DNA: TGTGCCAGCTCACCACCGAAGGCAGGGAGGTTCTATGAGCAGTTCTTC. This gives the protein CASSPPKAGRFYEQFF.

This clonotype was detected only a few times. CDR3 DNA sequence: TGCGCCAGCAGCCACGTCGGGACAGGGGGCTCCTACGAGCAGTACTTC. This sequence encodes CASSHVGTGGSYEQYF. This chain links TRBV4-1 with TRBJ2-7; 11 nucleotides align to TRBD1. V lost 3 bases and J lost 0; bases outside the gene matches: 4. Germline values: CDR1 MGHRA, CDR2 YSYEKL. The CDR3 runs to 16 residues.

The table lists this clonotype with a few counts. This rearrangement joins TRBV4-3 to TRBJ2-7; D is ambiguous. The CDR3 contains 15 residues. The ends were cut back, 0 bases at V and 2 bases at J, with 11 bases in the middle. Per the germline V gene, CDR1 is LGHNA and CDR2 is YSLEER. Here the CDR3 DNA reads TGCGCCAGCAGCCAAGATCCCGGATACACCTACGAGCAGTACTTC. Translated, it gives CASSQDPGYTYEQYF.

This clonotype was seen repeatedly, ten times or more. The chain uses TRBV7-9 and TRBJ2-3; D call uncertain. Trimming removed 2 bases from V and 5 bases from J, with 5 bases in between. CDR3 length: 12 amino acids. The germline gives CDR1 SEHNR, CDR2 FQNEAQ (reference sequence). The CDR3 region is CASSLMEDTQYF. The CDR3 region has the DNA TGTGCCAGCAGCTTAATGGAAGATACGCAGTATTTT.

This chain links TRBV4-2 with TRBJ1-1; D may be TRBD1 (6 bases). CDR1 LGHNA and CDR2 YNFKEQ come from the germline V gene. This CDR3 is 19 amino acids long. Trimming cost V 4 bases and J 0 bases, with 24 bases left between them. The CDR3 DNA follows: TGTGCCAGCAGCCCACCGGTGGCAGGGGAGGGGCACATGAACACTGAAGCTTTCTTT. Residues: CASSPPVAGEGHMNTEAFF.

This clonotype came up many times. This sequence joins TRBV7-3 and TRBJ2-7; the match to TRBD2 covers 8 bases. With 2 bases clipped from V and 2 bases from J, the junction kept 8 bases outside the gene matches. CDR3 length: 16 residues. Germline V lookup: CDR1 SGHTA, CDR2 FQGTGA. This chain's CDR3 is CASSLGAEAGAYEQYF. The CDR3 DNA reads TGTGCCAGCAGCTTAGGGGCGGAAGCGGGAGCCTACGAGCAGTACTTC.